These 11 T cell receptor beta chains were all obtained from the same sample, sequenced in a study of blood T cell repertoires in COVID-19. The data were produced by immunoSEQ multiplex PCR, yet TCRdb's version contains in-frame clones alone and is incomplete. The sample holds roughly 63,000 clones, around 90% seen once. Sequenced input: peripheral blood. The receptors stem from a human donor in a cohort sampled during active COVID-19.

The chain has TRBV5-1 and TRBJ2-7, with 8 bases matching TRBD1. J lost 2 bases, V lost 4 bases, and 8 bases had no gene match. The CDR3 consists of 15 residues. CDR1 SGHRS and CDR2 YFSETQ come from the germline V gene. The CDR3 is CASSRDGQGTYEQYF. The CDR3 nucleotides read TGCGCCAGCAGCCGGGATGGACAGGGAACCTACGAGCAGTACTTC.

Written as DNA, the CDR3 is TGTGCCAGCAGTTCCAGGGGTTCAGGGGCCAACGTCCTGACTTTC. Translating it yields CASSSRGSGANVLTF. The V call is TRBV27, the J call TRBJ2-6, with TRBD1 as a possible D gene (6 bases). The length of the CDR3 is 15 residues. The V gene lost 4 bases and the J gene lost 4 bases, with 11 bases spanning the gap. Per the germline V gene, CDR1 is MNHEY and CDR2 is SMNVEV (reference sequence).

The chain has TRBV3-1 (or the pseudogene TRBV3-2) and TRBJ2-1, with unresolved D. V gave up 0 bases and J gave up 3 bases, with 15 bases separating them. The CDR3 sequence is 17 residues long. Germline V gene data show CDR1 as LGHDT and CDR2 as YNNKEL (reference sequence). The CDR3: CASSQDYRVVGYNEQFF. The CDR3 coding sequence is TGTGCCAGCAGCCAAGATTATCGGGTAGTAGGCTACAATGAGCAGTTCTTC.

The rearrangement links TRBV7-6 to TRBJ1-6; D is undetermined. The CDR3 runs to 15 residues. CDR1 and CDR2 (germline): SGHVS, FNYEAQ. The V end lost 0 bases, the J end lost 6 bases, and 9 bases lay between the germline ends. Here the CDR3 reads CASSLALNSNSPLHF. Written as DNA, the CDR3 is TGTGCCAGCAGCTTAGCGCTAAACAGTAATTCACCCCTCCACTTT.

J is TRBJ1-1 and V is TRBV27, with D perhaps matching TRBD1 (6 bases). Germline lookup yields CDR1 MNHEY and CDR2 SMNVEV (reference sequence). V lost 3 bases and J 4 bases, leaving 12 bases between the germline ends. The CDR3 covers 14 residues. The CDR3 nucleotides read TGTGCCAGCAGTTTCGGGGGGCGAGGCACTGAAGCTTTCTTT. Translated, it gives CASSFGGRGTEAFF.

The chain links TRBV28 to TRBJ1-5; 10 bases agree with TRBD1. Germline values: CDR1 MDHEN, CDR2 SYDVKM. The junction had 3 bases not matched to a gene; V was cut back by 6 bases and J by 4 bases. This CDR3 region has 14 residues. The CDR3 reads CASRPGQGNQPQHF. CDR3 nucleotide sequence: TGTGCCAGCAGACCGGGACAGGGGAATCAGCCCCAGCATTTT.

This clone came up a few times. The J gene is TRBJ2-2, the V gene TRBV12-5; TRBD2 is a possible D gene (5 bases). This CDR3 is 17 amino acids long. Germline V lookup: CDR1 LGHNT, CDR2 FRNRAP. V lost 0 bases and J 0 bases, leaving 11 bases between the germline ends. CDR3 region: CASGLVDGRTNTGELFF. The CDR3 nucleotides read TGTGCTAGTGGTTTGGTAGATGGGAGAACGAACACCGGGGAGCTGTTTTTT. Full variable domain (missing parts from reference TRBV12-5 and TRBJ2-2): DARVTQTPRHKVTEMGQEVTMRCQPILGHNTVFWYRQTMMQGLELLAYFRNRAPLDDSGMPKDRFSAEMPDATLATLKIQPSEPRDSAVYFCASGLVDGRTNTGELFFGEGSRLTVL.

This sequence joins TRBV28 and TRBJ1-1; D might be TRBD1 (5 bases). The V and J ends lost 5 bases and 7 bases respectively, with 23 bases between them. CDR3 length equals 16 residues. Germline CDR1 reads MDHEN; CDR2 reads SYDVKM. DNA for the CDR3: TGTGCCAGCAGTCCAACCGCCGCCTGGGGGGTCGGTGAAGCTTTCTTT. Translated: CASSPTAAWGVGEAFF. The full variable domain, rest sourced from reference TRBV28 and TRBJ1-1, is DVKVTQSSRYLVKRTGEKVFLECVQDMDHENMFWYRQDPGLGLRLIYFSYDVKMKEKGDIPEGYSVSREKKERFSLILESASTNQTSMYLCASSPTAAWGVGEAFFGQGTRLTVV.

The rearrangement links TRBV13 to TRBJ2-7; 9 bases line up with TRBD1. J gave up 6 bases and V 3 bases, and 6 bases lay outside the gene matches. From germline, CDR1 is PRHDT and CDR2 FYEKMQ (reference sequence). The CDR3 loop spans 14 amino acids. The CDR3 loop reads CASSFRDRALEQYF. For the CDR3, the DNA is TGTGCCAGCAGCTTCCGGGACAGGGCTCTCGAGCAGTACTTC.

This sequence joins TRBV5-4 and TRBJ2-7, with D tentatively TRBD1 (6 bases). CDR3 size: 14 residues. V was trimmed by 0 bases and J by 2 bases, leaving 9 bases between them. The germline V gene has CDR1 SGHNT and CDR2 YYREEE (reference sequence). The CDR3 is CASSLEDSPYEQYF. DNA for the CDR3: TGTGCCAGCAGCTTGGAGGACAGCCCCTACGAGCAGTACTTC.

J is TRBJ2-1 and V is TRBV7-9; 12 bases line up with TRBD2. The ends lost 5 bases at V and 9 bases at J; junction bases unmatched: 17. The germline gives CDR1 SEHNR, CDR2 FQNEAQ (reference sequence). The CDR3 is made up of 18 amino acids. This CDR3 reads CASSPNPYLAGGPGEQFF. The CDR3 region has the DNA TGTGCCAGCAGCCCCAACCCATATCTAGCGGGAGGGCCCGGTGAGCAGTTCTTC.